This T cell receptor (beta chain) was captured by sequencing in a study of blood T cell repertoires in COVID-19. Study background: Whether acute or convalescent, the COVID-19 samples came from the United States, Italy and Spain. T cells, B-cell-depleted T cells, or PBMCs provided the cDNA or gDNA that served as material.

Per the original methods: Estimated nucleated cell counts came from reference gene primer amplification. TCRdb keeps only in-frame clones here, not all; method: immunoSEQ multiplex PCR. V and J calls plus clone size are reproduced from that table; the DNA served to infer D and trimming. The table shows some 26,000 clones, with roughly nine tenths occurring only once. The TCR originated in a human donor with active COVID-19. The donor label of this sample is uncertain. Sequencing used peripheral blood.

CDR3 nucleotides: TGCGCCAGCAGCCAAGATTATAGAGATGGAGGGACCCAGCATTTT. Its translation is CASSQDYRDGGTQHF. The chain joins TRBV4-3 to TRBJ1-5; D is undetermined. Per germline, CDR1 LGHNA and CDR2 YSLEER. The V gene lost 0 bases and the J gene lost 11 bases, with 17 bases spanning the gap. This CDR3 spans 15 amino acids.